This TCR beta chain was profiled in a study of control samples from healthy donors and cancer patients. V lost 2 bases and J 5 bases, leaving 12 bases between the germline ends. Germline lookup yields CDR1 MNHEY and CDR2 SVGAGI. This CDR3 contains 14 residues. The data were produced by immunoSEQ multiplex PCR, yet TCRdb's version contains in-frame clones alone and is incomplete. In the table there are over 150,000 clones, around 92% of which are singletons. The chain is built from TRBV6-5 and TRBJ1-1; possible D gene TRBD1, 5 bases. The receptor comes from a woman aged 40 to 50 in good health. Input material: blood. The CDR3 region is CASSYGTRGTEAFF. Here the CDR3 DNA reads TGTGCCAGCAGTTACGGGACTCGAGGGACTGAAGCTTTCTTT.